This TCR beta chain was identified during a study of blood T cell repertoires in COVID-19 (dated by TCRdb to the early 2020s). In terms of the full investigation: The collaborator samples originated in the United States, Italy and Spain and spanned the acute and convalescent phases of COVID-19. The samples were drawn from the first 160 participants of the ongoing ImmuneRACE study and from 1,200 or so subjects provided by 6 global collaborators. Where available, HLA class I and class II types were obtained from metadata supplied by the sample provider rather than from assay-based typing. The prospective study material was composed of cDNA or gDNA derived from T cells, B-cell-depleted T cells, or PBMCs. The repertoires were made available in a free public database intended to serve as a resource for research on the immune response to SARS-CoV-2. Sample metadata almost always included a de-identified subject ID, COVID-19 status, age in years and sex. The dataset comprised deeply sampled blood TCRbeta repertoires from subjects exposed to, actively infected with, or recovered from COVID-19. What the work shows at the level of the full study, not this receptor alone: The quantity of clinical and demographic metadata differed by source and by participant and was supplied without curation.

In the germline V gene, CDR1 corresponds to KGHDR and CDR2 to SFDVKD. Trimming removed 3 bases from V and 1 base from J, leaving 5 bases between the germline ends. From the cysteine through the phenylalanine, the CDR3 covers 13 amino acids. The sequence is cut down to CDR3 DNA, 39 bases in frame from base 1. The collaborating institutions used their own protocols to collect whole blood in K2EDTA tubes. Collaborator samples were shipped for TCRbeta analysis as frozen whole blood, isolated PBMCs, or DNA extracted from either sample type. For this clone: Its antigen is still unknown. Base qualities are not provided; no much larger clone lies one nucleotide away.

TCRbeta CDR3 regions were amplified from genomic DNA using the immunoSEQ Assay, a bias-controlled multiplex PCR. The authors processed their data as follows. The number of nucleated cells in each sample was estimated by amplification of reference gene primers within the assay. Sequence reads were collapsed and filtered to measure the absolute abundance of every unique TCRbeta CDR3 rearrangement. For each sample, productive Simpson clonality was calculated as the square root of Simpson's diversity index over productive rearrangements. This immuneACCESS table, as held by TCRdb, lists in-frame sequences with V and J called but not all clones. Of the missing ones, under half trace to an unresolved V gene in checked studies; the others have no known cause. The V and J calls and the clone size are those of that table, but D and trimming were determined from the DNA. The sample contains some 96,000 clones, 70% to 90% of them found a single time. Of the sample, 1.5% to 2% is held by the ten largest clones.

The sequenced sample consisted of peripheral blood. The TCR originated in a man aged 80 or over with acute or convalescent COVID-19. The chain is made from TRBV24-1 and TRBJ1-1; too little of a D gene remains to name it. The CDR3 region has the sequence CATSDRENTEAFF. The DNA sequence is as follows: TGTGCCACCAGTGATCGGGAGAACACTGAAGCTTTCTTT.